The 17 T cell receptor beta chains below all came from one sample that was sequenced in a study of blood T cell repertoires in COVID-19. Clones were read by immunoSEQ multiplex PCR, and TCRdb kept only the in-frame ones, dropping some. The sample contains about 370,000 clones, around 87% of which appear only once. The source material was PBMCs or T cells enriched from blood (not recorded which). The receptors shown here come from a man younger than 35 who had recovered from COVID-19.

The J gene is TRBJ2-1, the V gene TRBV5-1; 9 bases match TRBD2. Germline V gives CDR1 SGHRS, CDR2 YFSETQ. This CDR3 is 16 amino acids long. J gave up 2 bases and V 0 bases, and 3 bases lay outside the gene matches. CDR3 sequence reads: CASSLEGLAAYNEQFF. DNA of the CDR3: TGCGCCAGCAGCTTGGAGGGACTAGCAGCCTACAATGAGCAGTTCTTC.

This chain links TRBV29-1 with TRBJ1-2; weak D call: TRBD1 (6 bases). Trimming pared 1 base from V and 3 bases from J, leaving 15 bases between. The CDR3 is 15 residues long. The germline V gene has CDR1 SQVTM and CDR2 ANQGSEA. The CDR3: CSVEVGPGAYYGYTF. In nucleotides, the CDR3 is TGCAGCGTTGAAGTCGGGCCAGGGGCGTACTATGGCTACACCTTC.

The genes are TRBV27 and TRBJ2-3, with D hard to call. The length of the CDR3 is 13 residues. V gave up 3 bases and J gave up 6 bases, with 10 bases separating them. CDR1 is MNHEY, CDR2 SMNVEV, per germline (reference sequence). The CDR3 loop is CASSLHRTDTQYF. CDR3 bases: TGTGCCAGCAGTTTGCACAGAACGGATACGCAGTATTTT.

In DNA, the CDR3 is TGCAGTGCCCAACCTTGGGCTGAGCAGTTCTTC. It is translated as CSAQPWAEQFF. The chain couples TRBV20-1 to TRBJ2-1; D gene ambiguous. Trimming took 6 bases from V and 9 from J, leaving 12 bases between them. This CDR3 contains 11 residues. CDR1 is DFQATT, CDR2 SNEGSKA, per germline (reference sequence).

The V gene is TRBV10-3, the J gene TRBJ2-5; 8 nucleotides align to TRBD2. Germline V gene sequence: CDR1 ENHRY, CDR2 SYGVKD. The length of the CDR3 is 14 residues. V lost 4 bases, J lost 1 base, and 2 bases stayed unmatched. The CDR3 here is CAISVAGGQETQYF. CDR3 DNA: TGTGCCATCAGTGTCGCGGGGGGCCAAGAGACCCAGTACTTC.

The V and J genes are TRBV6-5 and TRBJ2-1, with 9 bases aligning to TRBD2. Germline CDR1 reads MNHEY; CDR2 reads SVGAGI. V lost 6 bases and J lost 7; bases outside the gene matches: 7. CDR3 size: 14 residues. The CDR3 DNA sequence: TGTGCCAGCAGACCGGGACTAGCTTATAATGAGCAGTTCTTC. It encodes CASRPGLAYNEQFF.

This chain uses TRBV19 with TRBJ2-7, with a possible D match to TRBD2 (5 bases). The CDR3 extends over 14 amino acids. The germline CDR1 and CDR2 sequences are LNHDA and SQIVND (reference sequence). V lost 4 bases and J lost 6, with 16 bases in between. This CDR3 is CASSTPGSSGEQYF. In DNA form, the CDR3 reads TGTGCCAGTAGTACCCCGGGGTCCTCGGGCGAGCAGTACTTC.

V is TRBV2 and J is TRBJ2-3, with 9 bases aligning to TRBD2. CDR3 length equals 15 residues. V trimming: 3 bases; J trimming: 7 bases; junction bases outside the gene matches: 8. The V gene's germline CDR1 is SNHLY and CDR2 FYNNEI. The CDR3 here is CASSEQGGGGNTQYF. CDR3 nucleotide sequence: TGTGCCAGCAGTGAGCAGGGCGGGGGGGGAAATACGCAGTATTTT.

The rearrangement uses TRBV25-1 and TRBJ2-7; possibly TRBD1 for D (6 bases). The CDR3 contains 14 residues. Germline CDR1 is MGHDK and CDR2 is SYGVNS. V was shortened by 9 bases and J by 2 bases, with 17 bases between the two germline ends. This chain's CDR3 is CASSLQGMTYEQYF. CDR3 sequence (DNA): TGTGCCAGTTCGTTACAGGGAATGACCTACGAGCAGTACTTC.

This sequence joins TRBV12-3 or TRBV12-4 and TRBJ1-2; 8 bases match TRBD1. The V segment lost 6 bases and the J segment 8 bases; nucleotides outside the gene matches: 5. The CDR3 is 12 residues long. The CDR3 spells CASRAGGYGYTF. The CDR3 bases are TGTGCCAGCAGAGCAGGGGGCTACGGCTACACCTTC.

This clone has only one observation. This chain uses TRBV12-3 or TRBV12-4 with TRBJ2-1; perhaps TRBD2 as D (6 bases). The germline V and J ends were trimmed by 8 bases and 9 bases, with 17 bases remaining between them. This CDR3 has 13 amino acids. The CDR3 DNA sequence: TGTGCCAGCTCTCAAGCCTTGGGAGGTGAGCAGTTCTTC. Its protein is CASSQALGGEQFF.

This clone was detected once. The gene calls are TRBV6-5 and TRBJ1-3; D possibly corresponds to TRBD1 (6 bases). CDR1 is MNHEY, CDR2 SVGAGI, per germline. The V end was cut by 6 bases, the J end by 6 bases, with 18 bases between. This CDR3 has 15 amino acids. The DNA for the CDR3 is TGTGCCAGCAGCCGAAAGGGAGGGGGACTAAACACCATATATTTT. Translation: CASSRKGGGLNTIYF.

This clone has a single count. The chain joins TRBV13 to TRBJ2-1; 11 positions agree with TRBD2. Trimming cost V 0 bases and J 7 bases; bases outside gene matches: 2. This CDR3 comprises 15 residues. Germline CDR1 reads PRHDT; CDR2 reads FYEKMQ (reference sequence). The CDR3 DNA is TGTGCCAGCAGCTTAGGGACTAGCGGGATAAATGAGCAGTTCTTC. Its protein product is CASSLGTSGINEQFF.

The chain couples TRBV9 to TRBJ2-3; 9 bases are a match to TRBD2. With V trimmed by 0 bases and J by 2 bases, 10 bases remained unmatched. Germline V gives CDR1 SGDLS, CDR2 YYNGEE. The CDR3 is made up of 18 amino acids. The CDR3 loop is CASSVVAGGPSYTDTQYF. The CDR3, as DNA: TGTGCCAGCAGCGTAGTGGCGGGGGGGCCATCATACACAGATACGCAGTATTTT.

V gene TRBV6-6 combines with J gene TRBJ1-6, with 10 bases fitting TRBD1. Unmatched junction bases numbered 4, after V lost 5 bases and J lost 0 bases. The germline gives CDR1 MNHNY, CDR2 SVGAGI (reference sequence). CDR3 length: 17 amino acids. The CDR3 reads CASSPGQGSSYNSPLHF. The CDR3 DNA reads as TGTGCCAGCAGTCCGGGACAGGGGAGCTCCTATAATTCACCCCTCCACTTT.

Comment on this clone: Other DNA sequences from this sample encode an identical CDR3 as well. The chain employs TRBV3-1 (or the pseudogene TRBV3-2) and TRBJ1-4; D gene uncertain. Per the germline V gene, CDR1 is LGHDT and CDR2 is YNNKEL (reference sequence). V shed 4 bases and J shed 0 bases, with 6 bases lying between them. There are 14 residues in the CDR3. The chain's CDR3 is CASSPSATNEKLFF. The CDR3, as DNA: TGTGCCAGCAGCCCGTCTGCAACTAATGAAAAACTGTTTTTT.

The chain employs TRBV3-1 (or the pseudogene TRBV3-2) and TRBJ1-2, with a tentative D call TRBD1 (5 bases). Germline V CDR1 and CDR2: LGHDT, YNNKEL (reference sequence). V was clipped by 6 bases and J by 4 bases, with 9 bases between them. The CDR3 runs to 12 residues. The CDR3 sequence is CASSDGGYGYTF. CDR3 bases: TGTGCCAGCAGTGACGGGGGCTATGGCTACACCTTC.